The clone carrying this T cell receptor (beta chain) was seen repeatedly, ten times or more. Its antigen is not known. The data derive from a study of neurological immune-mediated disorders. Study-level results: No link was found between any clinical or MRI feature and the multiple sclerosis repertoire cluster. Multiple sclerosis patients had less TCR clonal expansion than even healthy controls, unlike HTLV-1-associated myelopathy.

Synthesis of cDNA was performed by 5'RACE using 10-nucleotide random UMIs. TCRdb used MiXCR to reprocess the 5' RACE reads, holding one entry per CDR3 protein. The sample holds tens of thousands of distinct CDR3 sequences, around 4% seen once. The sample was PBMCs. This clonotype was sampled from a man in his thirties or forties with multiple sclerosis.

DNA of the CDR3: TGCAGTGCTAGAGATCCCGGCCAGGGGAGCACAGATACGCAGTATTTT. Amino acids: CSARDPGQGSTDTQYF. The chain carries TRBV20-1 and TRBJ2-3; tentative D call: TRBD1 (6 bases). Trimming took off 0 bases at V and 0 bases at J, with 13 bases between the two ends. Germline CDR1 DFQATT, CDR2 SNEGSKA (reference sequence). The CDR3 is 16 residues long.